This TCR beta chain was captured in a study of identical twins. The CDR3 consists of 18 residues. Trimming at V came to 1 base and at J to 6 bases, leaving 11 bases not matched to a gene. Germline CDR1 and CDR2: SGHDN and FVKESK. TCRdb called the 5' RACE reads again in MiXCR, with one record for every CDR3 protein. The table records fewer than 650,000 distinct CDR3 sequences, about 7.6% of them present only once. The sample also formed part of further work on yellow fever vaccine responses in identical twins.

The V and J genes are TRBV14 and TRBJ2-1; TRBD2 aligns across 11 bases. The origin of this receptor is a woman in her late teens or twenties in good health. Source material: PBMCs. The CDR3 region has the DNA TGTGCCAGCAGCCAAGTATCCACTAGCGGGAGAGTAGGCAATGAGCAGTTCTTC. This gives the protein CASSQVSTSGRVGNEQFF.